These T cell receptor beta chains were read from a single sample in a study of cytomegalovirus exposure and HLA in healthy donors. Method: immunoSEQ multiplex PCR; TCRdb's copy keeps in-frame clones and lacks some. This table has 65,000 to 90,000 clones, around 90% appearing once. The sequenced sample was PBMCs. Every receptor here comes from a woman aged 18-29 years in good health and CMV-seropositive. Both conserved end residues are part of each CDR3. The D gene is left open where the match is weak. Not every row has a clone size; where given, it reads once, few, many or a size class.

v_call: TRBV4-2; j_call: TRBJ2-1; d_call: TRBD1; clone_size: -; cdr3_nt: TGTGCCAGCAGCCAAGATTTACCGGGACAGGGGGCGATGAATGAGCAGTTCTTC; cdr3_aa: CASSQDLPGQGAMNEQFF
v_call: TRBV2; j_call: TRBJ1-1; d_call: -; clone_size: -; cdr3_nt: TGTGCCAGCACCCCCAGCGGGTATGAAGCTTTCTTT; cdr3_aa: CASTPSGYEAFF
v_call: TRBV4-1; j_call: TRBJ2-1; d_call: TRBD2; clone_size: -; cdr3_nt: TGCGCCAGCAGCCAAGTGGGACTAGCGACCTACAATGAGCAGTTCTTC; cdr3_aa: CASSQVGLATYNEQFF
v_call: TRBV28; j_call: TRBJ1-5; d_call: -; clone_size: once; cdr3_nt: TGTGCCAGCAGTCCCTCTGGTTCCCGGTCCCAGCATTTT; cdr3_aa: CASSPSGSRSQHF
v_call: TRBV7-2; j_call: TRBJ2-6; d_call: -; clone_size: -; cdr3_nt: TGTGCCAGCAGTTCTATCTCTGGGGCCAACGTCCTGACTTTC; cdr3_aa: CASSSISGANVLTF
v_call: TRBV10-1; j_call: TRBJ2-3; d_call: TRBD1; clone_size: -; cdr3_nt: TGCGCCAGCAGTGATCTGCGCCTGGGACAGGGAGCGGATACGCAGTATTTT; cdr3_aa: CASSDLRLGQGADTQYF
v_call: TRBV19; j_call: TRBJ2-1; d_call: TRBD1; clone_size: -; cdr3_nt: TGTGCCAGTAGTCTTTCCGGTCCCTCACAGGGGTCTTCCTACAATGAGCAGTTCTTC; cdr3_aa: CASSLSGPSQGSSYNEQFF
v_call: TRBV30; j_call: TRBJ1-1; d_call: -; clone_size: -; cdr3_nt: TGTGCCTGGAGTGCCCGCAGGAACACTGAAGCTTTCTTT; cdr3_aa: CAWSARRNTEAFF
v_call: TRBV28; j_call: TRBJ2-5; d_call: -; clone_size: -; cdr3_nt: TGTGCCAGCAGTTTAAGTGGGAGTGAGACCCAGTACTTC; cdr3_aa: CASSLSGSETQYF
v_call: TRBV9; j_call: TRBJ2-7; d_call: -; clone_size: -; cdr3_nt: TGTGCCAGCAGCGTAGGAGGTTCCTACGAGCAGTACTTC; cdr3_aa: CASSVGGSYEQYF
v_call: TRBV4-1; j_call: TRBJ2-1; d_call: -; clone_size: -; cdr3_nt: TGCGCCAGCAGCCAGGGTCACGGCGGGGCCTACAATGAGCAGTTCTTC; cdr3_aa: CASSQGHGGAYNEQFF
v_call: TRBV9; j_call: TRBJ2-1; d_call: TRBD2; clone_size: -; cdr3_nt: TGTGCCAGCAGCCAAATTGGACTAGCGGTTGGGAATGAGCAGTTCTTC; cdr3_aa: CASSQIGLAVGNEQFF
v_call: TRBV18; j_call: TRBJ2-1; d_call: TRBD1; clone_size: -; cdr3_nt: TGTGCCAGCTCGGTTCAGGGGGACAATGAGCAGTTCTTC; cdr3_aa: CASSVQGDNEQFF
v_call: TRBV6-6; j_call: TRBJ1-3; d_call: -; clone_size: few; cdr3_nt: TGTGCCAGCAGTTCCCCCCGGGGGTTAGGAGGAAACACCATATATTTT; cdr3_aa: CASSSPRGLGGNTIYF
v_call: TRBV4-3; j_call: TRBJ1-6; d_call: -; clone_size: -; cdr3_nt: TGCGCCAGCAGCCAAGGTCGCCACAGGGACTCACCCCTCCACTTT; cdr3_aa: CASSQGRHRDSPLHF
v_call: TRBV19; j_call: TRBJ2-1; d_call: TRBD2; clone_size: -; cdr3_nt: TGTGCCAGTAGTATTTTTTATGCGGCTAGCGGGGGGATAAACAATGAGCAGTTCTTC; cdr3_aa: CASSIFYAASGGINNEQFF
v_call: TRBV10-2; j_call: TRBJ2-2; d_call: TRBD2; clone_size: -; cdr3_nt: TGCGCCAGCAGTGCCGGTTCGCGGGGGATGACCGGGGAGCTGTTTTTT; cdr3_aa: CASSAGSRGMTGELFF
v_call: TRBV5-1; j_call: TRBJ2-3; d_call: -; clone_size: -; cdr3_nt: TGCGCCAGCAGCGCTGGACAGTCAGGCACAGATACGCAGTATTTT; cdr3_aa: CASSAGQSGTDTQYF
v_call: TRBV2; j_call: TRBJ1-5; d_call: -; clone_size: -; cdr3_nt: TGTGCCAGCAGCGGAATGGGGGGAGCAGAGCCCCAGCATTTT; cdr3_aa: CASSGMGGAEPQHF
v_call: TRBV19; j_call: TRBJ2-7; d_call: TRBD2; clone_size: few; cdr3_nt: TGTGCCAGTAGTCCCTTTGCTAGCGGCTCCTACGAGCAGTACTTC; cdr3_aa: CASSPFASGSYEQYF
v_call: TRBV18; j_call: TRBJ1-1; d_call: TRBD1; clone_size: -; cdr3_nt: TGTGCCAGCTCACCTGGGATGACAGGGATTACGGCTTTCTTT; cdr3_aa: CASSPGMTGITAFF
v_call: TRBV6-5; j_call: TRBJ2-6; d_call: -; clone_size: -; cdr3_nt: TGTGCCAGCAGACTACAGGACTCTGGGGCCAACGTCCTGACTTTC; cdr3_aa: CASRLQDSGANVLTF
v_call: TRBV7-2; j_call: TRBJ1-1; d_call: -; clone_size: -; cdr3_nt: TGTGCCAGCAGCGACCCGACAGTCCGTTCCACTGAAGCTTTCTTT; cdr3_aa: CASSDPTVRSTEAFF
v_call: TRBV15; j_call: TRBJ1-4; d_call: TRBD1; clone_size: -; cdr3_nt: TGTGCCACCAGCAGAGAAAGGACAGGGGGGACTGCGGAAGAAAAACTGTTTTTT; cdr3_aa: CATSRERTGGTAEEKLFF
v_call: TRBV6-5; j_call: TRBJ2-2; d_call: -; clone_size: -; cdr3_nt: TGTGCCAGCCAACAGGCTGCGCGAGCCGGGGAGCTGTTTTTT; cdr3_aa: CASQQAARAGELFF
v_call: TRBV30; j_call: TRBJ2-7; d_call: TRBD1; clone_size: few; cdr3_nt: TGTGCCTGGAGGGGGTACAGGGGTTCCGAGCAGTACTTC; cdr3_aa: CAWRGYRGSEQYF
v_call: TRBV2; j_call: TRBJ2-5; d_call: -; clone_size: -; cdr3_nt: TGTGCCAGAGGGGGTCAAGAGACCCAGTACTTC; cdr3_aa: CARGGQETQYF
v_call: TRBV10-1; j_call: TRBJ2-5; d_call: -; clone_size: -; cdr3_nt: TGCGCCAGCAGTCCTGGGGGCGCGAAAGAGACCCAGTACTTC; cdr3_aa: CASSPGGAKETQYF
v_call: TRBV6-1; j_call: TRBJ2-3; d_call: -; clone_size: -; cdr3_nt: TGTGCCAGCAGGGAAAGGGGGACCTACACAGATACGCAGTATTTT; cdr3_aa: CASRERGTYTDTQYF
v_call: TRBV11-2; j_call: TRBJ2-7; d_call: TRBD1; clone_size: -; cdr3_nt: TGTGCCAGCAGCTTTCCAGGGGGCTACGAGCAGTACTTC; cdr3_aa: CASSFPGGYEQYF
v_call: TRBV5-5; j_call: TRBJ2-5; d_call: TRBD1; clone_size: -; cdr3_nt: TGTGCCAGCAGCGAACAGACAGGGGGCTGGGAGACCCAGTACTTC; cdr3_aa: CASSEQTGGWETQYF
v_call: TRBV19; j_call: TRBJ1-2; d_call: -; clone_size: -; cdr3_nt: TGTGCCAGTATGCAGACGGGAGAGCTCGTCTATGGCTACACCTTC; cdr3_aa: CASMQTGELVYGYTF
v_call: TRBV6-4; j_call: TRBJ2-3; d_call: TRBD2; clone_size: -; cdr3_nt: TGTGCCAGCAGTGGAGCGGGGGGTACCACAGATACGCAGTATTTT; cdr3_aa: CASSGAGGTTDTQYF
v_call: TRBV19; j_call: TRBJ1-1; d_call: -; clone_size: -; cdr3_nt: TGTGCCAGTAGTCCATGGACGGGATTGGACACTGAAGCTTTCTTT; cdr3_aa: CASSPWTGLDTEAFF
v_call: TRBV2; j_call: TRBJ1-5; d_call: TRBD1; clone_size: once; cdr3_nt: TGTGCCAGCAGTGCTACGGACAGGCCCGGGCATTTT; cdr3_aa: CASSATDRPGHF
v_call: TRBV5-4; j_call: TRBJ2-1; d_call: TRBD1; clone_size: -; cdr3_nt: TGTGCCAGCAGCCAGCCCAGGGGGCTTGGCGGTGAGCAGTTCTTC; cdr3_aa: CASSQPRGLGGEQFF
v_call: TRBV15; j_call: TRBJ2-7; d_call: -; clone_size: -; cdr3_nt: TGTGCCACCAGCAGAGTTATAGGGGGATCGGGCTACGAGCAGTACTTC; cdr3_aa: CATSRVIGGSGYEQYF
v_call: TRBV15; j_call: TRBJ1-4; d_call: TRBD1; clone_size: -; cdr3_nt: TGTGCCACCAGCACCCGCCGGGACAGCGAAAAACTGTTTTTT; cdr3_aa: CATSTRRDSEKLFF
v_call: TRBV19; j_call: TRBJ2-3; d_call: TRBD1; clone_size: -; cdr3_nt: TGTGCCAGCGCTCCGGGACAGGGTACTTTTTATGTCACAGATACGCAGTATTTT; cdr3_aa: CASAPGQGTFYVTDTQYF
v_call: TRBV5-4; j_call: TRBJ1-2; d_call: TRBD1; clone_size: -; cdr3_nt: TGTGCCAGCAGCCGGACGGACAGGGCGTATGGCTACACCTTC; cdr3_aa: CASSRTDRAYGYTF
v_call: TRBV5-4; j_call: TRBJ2-1; d_call: -; clone_size: -; cdr3_nt: TGTGCCAGCAGCCTGAACAGGGTTAGCTCCTACAATGAGCAGTTCTTC; cdr3_aa: CASSLNRVSSYNEQFF
v_call: TRBV28; j_call: TRBJ2-7; d_call: -; clone_size: -; cdr3_nt: TGTGCCAGCAGTTTACTAGCGCTAAGCTACGAGCAGTACTTC; cdr3_aa: CASSLLALSYEQYF
v_call: TRBV7-2; j_call: TRBJ2-2; d_call: TRBD1; clone_size: -; cdr3_nt: TGTGCCAGCAGCTCGCAGGGGGCCGGGGAGCTGTTTTTT; cdr3_aa: CASSSQGAGELFF
v_call: TRBV30; j_call: TRBJ2-7; d_call: -; clone_size: -; cdr3_nt: TGTGCCTGGAGGACCGGGACGGGACACTACGAGCAGTACTTC; cdr3_aa: CAWRTGTGHYEQYF